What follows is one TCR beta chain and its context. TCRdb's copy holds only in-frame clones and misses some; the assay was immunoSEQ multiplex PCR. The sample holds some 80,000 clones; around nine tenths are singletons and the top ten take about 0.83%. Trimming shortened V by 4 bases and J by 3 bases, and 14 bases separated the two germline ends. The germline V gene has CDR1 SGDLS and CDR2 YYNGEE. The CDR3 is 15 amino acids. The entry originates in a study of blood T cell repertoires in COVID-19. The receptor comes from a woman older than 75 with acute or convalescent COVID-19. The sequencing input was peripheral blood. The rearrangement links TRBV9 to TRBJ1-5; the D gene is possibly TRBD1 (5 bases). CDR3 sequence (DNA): TGTGCCAGCAGCTTGCAGGGTGAGAACAATCAGCCCCAGCATTTT. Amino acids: CASSLQGENNQPQHF.